The text below deals with one T cell receptor (beta chain). Its matching antigen is unknown. These data belong to a study of shared clonotypes between healthy human individuals. Division of CD4+ cells produced a CD45RA+ naive subset and a CD45RA-negative memory subset. Using immunoSEQ multiplex PCR, the repertoire was profiled, and TCRdb retains in-frame clones only, with some absent. The data contain 2,500,000 or so clones, roughly 92% of them seen just once; the ten biggest clones take up approximately 0.4%. Findings and caveats of the study: The four-donor shared clonotypes exceeded non-shared clonotypes in generation probability, with non-shared ones scoring lower.

Germline V lookup: CDR1 MDHEN, CDR2 SYDVKM. The CDR3 contains 12 residues. V was shortened by 10 bases and J by 3 bases, with 13 bases between the two germline ends. The sample consisted of naive CD4+ T cells from PBMCs. This sample's subset: CD45RA+ positively selected. The chain recombines TRBV28 with TRBJ2-7; D not certain. This TCR was recovered from a man between 18 and 35 years old in good health. Some clones in this sample may be carry-over from other donors' samples. Written as DNA, the CDR3 is TGTGCCACCGGCAGGACCGGCTACGAGCAGTACTTC. Encoded protein: CATGRTGYEQYF.